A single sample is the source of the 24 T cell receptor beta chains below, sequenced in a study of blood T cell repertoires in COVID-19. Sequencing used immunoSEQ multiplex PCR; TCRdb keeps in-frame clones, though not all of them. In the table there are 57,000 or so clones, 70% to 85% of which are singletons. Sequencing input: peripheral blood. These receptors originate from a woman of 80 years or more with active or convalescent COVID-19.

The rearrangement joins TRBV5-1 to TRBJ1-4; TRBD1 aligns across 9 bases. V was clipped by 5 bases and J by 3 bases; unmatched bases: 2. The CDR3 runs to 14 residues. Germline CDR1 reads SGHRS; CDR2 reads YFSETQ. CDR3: CASRGQGSNEKLFF. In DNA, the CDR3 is TGCGCCAGCAGGGGACAGGGCTCTAATGAAAAACTGTTTTTT.

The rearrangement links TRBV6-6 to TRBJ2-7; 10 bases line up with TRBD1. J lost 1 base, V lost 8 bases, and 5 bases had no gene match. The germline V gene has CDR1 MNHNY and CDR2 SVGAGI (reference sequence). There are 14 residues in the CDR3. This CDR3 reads CASRGQGESYEQYF. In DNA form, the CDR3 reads TGTGCCAGCCGAGGACAGGGGGAATCCTACGAGCAGTACTTC.

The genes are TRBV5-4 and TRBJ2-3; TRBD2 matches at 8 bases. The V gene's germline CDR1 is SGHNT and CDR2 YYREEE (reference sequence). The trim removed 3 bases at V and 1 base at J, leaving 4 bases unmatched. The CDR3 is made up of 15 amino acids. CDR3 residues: CASSSSGGRTDTQYF. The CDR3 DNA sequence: TGTGCCAGCAGCTCCAGCGGGGGCCGCACAGATACGCAGTATTTT. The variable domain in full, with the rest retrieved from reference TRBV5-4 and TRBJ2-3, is ETGVTQSPTHLIKTRGQQVTLRCSSQSGHNTVSWYQQALGQGPQFIFQYYREEENGRGNFPPRFSGLQFPNYSSELNVNALELDDSALYLCASSSSGGRTDTQYFGPGTRLTVL.

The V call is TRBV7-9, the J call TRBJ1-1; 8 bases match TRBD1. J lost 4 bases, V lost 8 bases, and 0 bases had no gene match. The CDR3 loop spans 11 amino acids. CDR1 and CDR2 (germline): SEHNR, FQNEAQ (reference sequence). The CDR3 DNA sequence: TGTGCCAGCGACAGGGGCACTGAAGCTTTCTTT. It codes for CASDRGTEAFF.

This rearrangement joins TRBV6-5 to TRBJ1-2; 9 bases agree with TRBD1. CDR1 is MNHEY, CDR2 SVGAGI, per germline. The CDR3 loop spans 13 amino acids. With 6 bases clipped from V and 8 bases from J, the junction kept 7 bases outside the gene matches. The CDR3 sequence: CASSSGTGRGYTF. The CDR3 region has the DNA TGTGCCAGCAGCTCCGGGACAGGGCGAGGCTACACCTTC.

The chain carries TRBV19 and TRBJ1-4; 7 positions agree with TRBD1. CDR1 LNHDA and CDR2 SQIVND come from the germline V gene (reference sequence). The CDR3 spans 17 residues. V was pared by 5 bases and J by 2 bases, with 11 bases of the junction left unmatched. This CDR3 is CASSGPGQYVTNEKLFF. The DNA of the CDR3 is TGTGCCAGTAGTGGACCGGGACAGTACGTCACTAATGAAAAACTGTTTTTT.

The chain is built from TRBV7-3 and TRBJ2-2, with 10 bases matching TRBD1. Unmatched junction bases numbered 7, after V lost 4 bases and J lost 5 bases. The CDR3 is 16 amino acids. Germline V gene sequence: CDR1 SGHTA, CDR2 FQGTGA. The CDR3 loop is CASSSQTGGNTGELFF. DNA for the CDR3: TGTGCCAGCAGCTCCCAGACAGGGGGCAATACCGGGGAGCTGTTTTTT.

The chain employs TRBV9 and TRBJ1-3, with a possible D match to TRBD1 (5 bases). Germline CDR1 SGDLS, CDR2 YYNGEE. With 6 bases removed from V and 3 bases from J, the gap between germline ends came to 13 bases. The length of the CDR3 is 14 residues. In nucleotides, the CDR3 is TGTGCCAGCAAAGGAGGGGAATATGGAAACACCATATATTTT. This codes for CASKGGEYGNTIYF.

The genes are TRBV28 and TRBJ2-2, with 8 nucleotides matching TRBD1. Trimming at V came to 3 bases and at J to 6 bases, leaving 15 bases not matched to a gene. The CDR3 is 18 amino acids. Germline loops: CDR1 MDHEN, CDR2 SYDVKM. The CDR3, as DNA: TGTGCCAGCAGTTTGGCAGGGGGCTTGAACTACGACGCCGGGGAGCTGTTTTTT. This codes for CASSLAGGLNYDAGELFF. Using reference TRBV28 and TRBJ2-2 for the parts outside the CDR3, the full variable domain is DVKVTQSSRYLVKRTGEKVFLECVQDMDHENMFWYRQDPGLGLRLIYFSYDVKMKEKGDIPEGYSVSREKKERFSLILESASTNQTSMYLCASSLAGGLNYDAGELFFGEGSRLTVL.

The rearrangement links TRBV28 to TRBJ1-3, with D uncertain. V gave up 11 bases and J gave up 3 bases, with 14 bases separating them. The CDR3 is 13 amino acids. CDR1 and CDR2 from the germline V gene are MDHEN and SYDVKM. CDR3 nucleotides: TGTGCCGGATCCAAGGAGGATGGAAACACCATATATTTT. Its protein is CAGSKEDGNTIYF.

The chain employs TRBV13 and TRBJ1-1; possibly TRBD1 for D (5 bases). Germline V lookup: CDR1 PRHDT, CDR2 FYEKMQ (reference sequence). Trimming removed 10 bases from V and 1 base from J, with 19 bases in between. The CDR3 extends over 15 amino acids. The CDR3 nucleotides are TGTGCCACCCGGTCCTCAGGGTTTTCGAACACTGAAGCTTTCTTT. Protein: CATRSSGFSNTEAFF.

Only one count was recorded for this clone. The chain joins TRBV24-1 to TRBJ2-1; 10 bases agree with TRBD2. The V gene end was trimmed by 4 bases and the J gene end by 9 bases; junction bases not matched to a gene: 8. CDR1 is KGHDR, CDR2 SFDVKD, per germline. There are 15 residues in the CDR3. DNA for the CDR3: TGTGCCACCAGTGACCCGAGCGGGGGGGCGGGTGAGCAGTTCTTC. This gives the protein CATSDPSGGAGEQFF.

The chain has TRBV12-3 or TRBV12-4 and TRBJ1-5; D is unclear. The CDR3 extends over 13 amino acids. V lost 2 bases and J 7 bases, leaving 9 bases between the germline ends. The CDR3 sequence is CASSLRRVQPQHF. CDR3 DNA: TGTGCCAGCAGTTTAAGGCGGGTACAGCCCCAGCATTTT.

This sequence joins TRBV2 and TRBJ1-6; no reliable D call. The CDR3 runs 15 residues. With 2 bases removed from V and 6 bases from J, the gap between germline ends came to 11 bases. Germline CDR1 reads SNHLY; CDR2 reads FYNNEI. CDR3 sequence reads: CASSERALPNSPLHF. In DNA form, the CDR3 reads TGTGCCAGCAGTGAACGAGCACTGCCTAATTCACCCCTCCACTTT.

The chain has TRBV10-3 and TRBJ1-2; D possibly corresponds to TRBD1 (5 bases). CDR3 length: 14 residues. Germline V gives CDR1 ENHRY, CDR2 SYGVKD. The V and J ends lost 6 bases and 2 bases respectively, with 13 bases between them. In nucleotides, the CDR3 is TGTGCCATCAGAGGACAAGGAATAAACTATGGCTACACCTTC. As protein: CAIRGQGINYGYTF.

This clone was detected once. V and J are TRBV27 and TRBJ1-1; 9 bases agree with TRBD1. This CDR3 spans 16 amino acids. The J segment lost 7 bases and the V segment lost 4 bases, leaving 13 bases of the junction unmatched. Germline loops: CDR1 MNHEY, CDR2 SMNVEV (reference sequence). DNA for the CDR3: TGTGCCAGCAGTTCCATTAAAACAGGGGGCGCGGGTGAAGCTTTCTTT. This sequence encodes CASSSIKTGGAGEAFF.

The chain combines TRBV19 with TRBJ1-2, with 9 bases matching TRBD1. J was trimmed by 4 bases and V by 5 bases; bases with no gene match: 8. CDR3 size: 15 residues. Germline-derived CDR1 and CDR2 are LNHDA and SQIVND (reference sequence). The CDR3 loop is CASSPRTGAIYGYTF. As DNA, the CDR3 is TGTGCCAGTAGTCCTCGGACAGGGGCGATCTATGGCTACACCTTC.

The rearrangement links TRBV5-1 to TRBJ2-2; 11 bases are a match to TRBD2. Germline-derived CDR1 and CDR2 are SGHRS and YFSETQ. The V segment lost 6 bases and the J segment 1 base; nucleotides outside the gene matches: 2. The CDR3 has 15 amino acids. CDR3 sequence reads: CASTLAGGNTGELFF. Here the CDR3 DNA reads TGCGCCAGCACCCTAGCGGGGGGGAACACCGGGGAGCTGTTTTTT.

CDR3 sequence (DNA): TGTGCCATCAGTGAAGGGCAGGGTAATCAGCCCCAGCATTTT. As protein: CAISEGQGNQPQHF. V gene TRBV10-3 combines with J gene TRBJ1-5, with a weak D call TRBD1 (5 bases). The CDR3 is 14 amino acids. The V end lost 3 bases, the J end lost 4 bases, and 10 bases lay between the germline ends. Germline CDR1 reads ENHRY; CDR2 reads SYGVKD.

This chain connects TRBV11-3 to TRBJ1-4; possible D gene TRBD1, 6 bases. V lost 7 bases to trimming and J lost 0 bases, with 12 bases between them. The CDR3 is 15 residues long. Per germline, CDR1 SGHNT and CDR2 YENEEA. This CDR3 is CASTTGIATNEKLFF. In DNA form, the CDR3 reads TGTGCCAGCACCACAGGGATTGCAACTAATGAAAAACTGTTTTTT.

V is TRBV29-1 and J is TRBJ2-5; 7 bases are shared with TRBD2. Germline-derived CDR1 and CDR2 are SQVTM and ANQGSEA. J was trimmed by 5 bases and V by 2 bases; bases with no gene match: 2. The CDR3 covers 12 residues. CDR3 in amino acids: CSVEKGGETQYF. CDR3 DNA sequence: TGCAGCGTTGAAAAGGGAGGGGAGACCCAGTACTTC.

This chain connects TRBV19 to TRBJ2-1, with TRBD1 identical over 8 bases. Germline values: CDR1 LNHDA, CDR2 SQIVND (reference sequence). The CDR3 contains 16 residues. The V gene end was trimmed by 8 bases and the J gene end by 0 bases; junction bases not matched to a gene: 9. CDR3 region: CASQDRDRSSYNEQFF. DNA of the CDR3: TGTGCCAGTCAAGACCGGGACAGGTCCTCCTACAATGAGCAGTTCTTC.

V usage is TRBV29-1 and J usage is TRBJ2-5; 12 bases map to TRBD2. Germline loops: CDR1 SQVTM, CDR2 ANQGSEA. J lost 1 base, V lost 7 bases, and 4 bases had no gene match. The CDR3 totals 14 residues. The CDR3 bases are TGCAGCGAGACTAGCGGGGGCTCCCAAGAGACCCAGTACTTC. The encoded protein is CSETSGGSQETQYF.

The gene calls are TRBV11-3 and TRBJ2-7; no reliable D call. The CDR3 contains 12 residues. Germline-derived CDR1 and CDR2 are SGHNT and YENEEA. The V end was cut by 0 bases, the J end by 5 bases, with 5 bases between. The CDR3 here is CASSLDGHEQYF. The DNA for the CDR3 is TGTGCCAGCAGCTTAGATGGCCACGAGCAGTACTTC.